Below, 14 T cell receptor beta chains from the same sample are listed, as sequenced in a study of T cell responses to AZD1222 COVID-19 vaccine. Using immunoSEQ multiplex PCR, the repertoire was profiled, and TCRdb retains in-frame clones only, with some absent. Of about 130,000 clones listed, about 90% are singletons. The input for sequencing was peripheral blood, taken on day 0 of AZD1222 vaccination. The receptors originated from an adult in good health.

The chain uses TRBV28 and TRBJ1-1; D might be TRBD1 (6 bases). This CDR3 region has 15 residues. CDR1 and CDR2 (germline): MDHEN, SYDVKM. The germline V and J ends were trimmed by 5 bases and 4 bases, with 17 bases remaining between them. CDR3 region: CASSQLTGWGTEAFF. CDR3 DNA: TGTGCCAGCAGTCAACTGACAGGCTGGGGCACTGAAGCTTTCTTT.

In DNA form, the CDR3 reads TGTGCCAGCAGTACTGGGACAGAAGGCTACACCTTC. The encoded protein is CASSTGTEGYTF. The chain joins TRBV6-5 to TRBJ1-2; 7 bases fit TRBD1. CDR1 is MNHEY, CDR2 SVGAGI, per germline. This CDR3 has 12 residues. J was trimmed by 8 bases and V by 5 bases; bases with no gene match: 5.

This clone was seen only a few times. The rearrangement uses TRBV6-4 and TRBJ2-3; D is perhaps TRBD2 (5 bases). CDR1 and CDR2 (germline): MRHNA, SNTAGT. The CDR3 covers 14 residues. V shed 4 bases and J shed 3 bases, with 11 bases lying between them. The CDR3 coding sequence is TGTGCCAGCAGTGCCGGGGAGCCGACAGATACGCAGTATTTT. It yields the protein CASSAGEPTDTQYF.

CDR3 in amino acids: CASSYTGNSRTGELFF. The DNA for the CDR3 is TGTGCCAGCAGTTATACAGGGAATAGTAGGACCGGGGAGCTGTTTTTT. The genes are TRBV6-5 and TRBJ2-2; possible D gene TRBD1, 6 bases. CDR1 MNHEY and CDR2 SVGAGI come from the germline V gene. This CDR3 spans 16 amino acids. With 3 bases removed from V and 5 bases from J, the gap between germline ends came to 16 bases.

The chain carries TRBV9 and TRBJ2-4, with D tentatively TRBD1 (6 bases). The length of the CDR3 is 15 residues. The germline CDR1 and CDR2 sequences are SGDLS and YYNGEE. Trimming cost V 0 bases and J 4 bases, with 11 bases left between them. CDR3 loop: CASSVGQGQKNIQYF. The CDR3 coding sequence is TGTGCCAGCAGCGTAGGCCAGGGGCAAAAAAACATTCAGTACTTC.

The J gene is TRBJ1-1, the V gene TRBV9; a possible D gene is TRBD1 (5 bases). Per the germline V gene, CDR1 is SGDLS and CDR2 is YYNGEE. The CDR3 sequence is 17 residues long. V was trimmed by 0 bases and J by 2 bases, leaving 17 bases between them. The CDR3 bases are TGTGCCAGCAGCGTAGACGACCTGTTGGGGCATAACACTGAAGCTTTCTTT. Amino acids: CASSVDDLLGHNTEAFF.

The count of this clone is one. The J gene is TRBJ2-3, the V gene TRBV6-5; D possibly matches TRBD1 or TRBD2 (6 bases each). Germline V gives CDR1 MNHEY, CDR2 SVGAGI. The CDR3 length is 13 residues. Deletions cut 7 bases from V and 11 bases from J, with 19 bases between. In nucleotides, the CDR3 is TGTGCCAGCATCGGGGGCCCAGACATCGGGCAGTATTTT. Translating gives CASIGGPDIGQYF.

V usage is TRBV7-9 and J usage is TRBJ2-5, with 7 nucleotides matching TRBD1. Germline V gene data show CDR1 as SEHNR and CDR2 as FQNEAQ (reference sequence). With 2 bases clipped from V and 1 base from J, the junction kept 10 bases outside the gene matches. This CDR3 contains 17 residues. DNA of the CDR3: TGTGCCAGCAGCTTAAGAACCCCCACAGGGGCCCAAGAGACCCAGTACTTC. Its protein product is CASSLRTPTGAQETQYF.

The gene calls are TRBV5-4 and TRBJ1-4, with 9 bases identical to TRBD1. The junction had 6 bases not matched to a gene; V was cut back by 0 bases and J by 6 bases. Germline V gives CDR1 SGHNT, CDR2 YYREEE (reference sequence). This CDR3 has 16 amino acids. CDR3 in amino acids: CASSLAGTGRDEKLFF. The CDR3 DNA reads TGTGCCAGCAGCTTGGCCGGGACAGGGAGGGATGAAAAACTGTTTTTT.

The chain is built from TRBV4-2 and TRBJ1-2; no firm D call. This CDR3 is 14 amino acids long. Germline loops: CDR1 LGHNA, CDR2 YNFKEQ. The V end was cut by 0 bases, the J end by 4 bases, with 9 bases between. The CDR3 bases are TGTGCCAGCAGCCAAGAGGGTCGGACCTATGGCTACACCTTC. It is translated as CASSQEGRTYGYTF.

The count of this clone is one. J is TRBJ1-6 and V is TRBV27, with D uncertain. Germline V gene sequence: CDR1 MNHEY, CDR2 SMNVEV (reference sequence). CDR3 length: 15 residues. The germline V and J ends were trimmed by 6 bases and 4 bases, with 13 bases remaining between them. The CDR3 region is CASRTTEAYNSPLHF. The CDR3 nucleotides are TGTGCCAGCAGGACCACGGAAGCGTATAATTCACCCCTCCACTTT.

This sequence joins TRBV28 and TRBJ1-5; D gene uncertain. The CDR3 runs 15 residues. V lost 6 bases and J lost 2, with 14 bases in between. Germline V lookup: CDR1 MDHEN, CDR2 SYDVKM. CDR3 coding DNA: TGTGCCAGCAGCCACCCACGCGGGGGCAATCAGCCCCAGCATTTT. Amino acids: CASSHPRGGNQPQHF.

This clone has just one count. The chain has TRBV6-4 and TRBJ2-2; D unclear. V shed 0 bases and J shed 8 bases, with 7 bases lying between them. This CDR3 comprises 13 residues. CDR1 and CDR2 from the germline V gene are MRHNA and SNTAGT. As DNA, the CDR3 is TGTGCCAGCAGTGACTCAGGGCTAGGGGAGCTGTTTTTT. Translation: CASSDSGLGELFF.

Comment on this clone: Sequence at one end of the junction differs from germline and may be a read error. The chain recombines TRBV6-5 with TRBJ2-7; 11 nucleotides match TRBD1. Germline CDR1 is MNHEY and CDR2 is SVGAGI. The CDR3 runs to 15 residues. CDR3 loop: CASSYWADRGQGQYF. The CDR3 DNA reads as TGTGCCAGCAGCTACTGGGCGGACAGGGGGCAAGGGCAGTACTTC.